Each of the 18 T cell receptor beta chains below was sequenced from the same sample in a study of tumor and adjacent non-tumor tissue in lung cancer. The template was RNA from unsorted bulk tissue. The library came from three nested PCR rounds adapted from ARM-PCR protocols. TCRdb ran MiXCR on the multiplex PCR reads and lists one entry per CDR3 protein. This table has fewer than 80,000 distinct CDR3 sequences, around 70% appearing once. Material: lung tumor tissue. All receptors derive from a woman in her seventies with non-small cell lung cancer.

This clonotype appeared a single time. The V gene is TRBV6-5, the J gene TRBJ2-1; 11 bases agree with TRBD2. V lost 5 bases and J lost 9; bases outside the gene matches: 27. Per germline, CDR1 MNHEY and CDR2 SVGAGI. This CDR3 is built from 21 residues. The CDR3 region is CASSPSLTELAGARSFSEQFF. The CDR3 bases are TGTGCCAGCAGTCCCTCCCTCACCGAACTAGCGGGAGCGCGCTCCTTCAGTGAGCAGTTCTTC.

Remarks on this clonotype: Likely a read error: the CDR3 ends without its conserved phenylalanine or tryptophan. The chain joins TRBV6-5 to TRBJ1-1; D is unresolved. Germline V gene sequence: CDR1 MNHEY, CDR2 SVGAGI. CDR3 length: 15 residues. The CDR3 sequence: CVNSYSGQMNTEAFL. The CDR3 DNA reads as TGTGTCAACAGTTACTCAGGTCAGATGAACACTGAAGCTTTCTTG.

With respect to this clonotype: Its ends do not fully match the called genes, so a read error is possible. V gene TRBV6-2 or TRBV6-3 combines with J gene TRBJ2-7; the D is unclear. CDR1 and CDR2 (germline): MNHEY, SVGEGT. The CDR3 is made up of 12 amino acids. CDR3 protein: CAISYPVYEQYF. The DNA of the CDR3 is TGTGCCATCAGTTACCCAGTCTACGAGCAATACTTC.

Turning to this clonotype: One junction end does not reproduce the germline sequence, and a read error may be involved. The chain links TRBV11-3 to TRBJ2-2; a possible D gene is TRBD2 (7 bases). The CDR3 has 13 amino acids. Germline values: CDR1 SGHNT, CDR2 YENEEA. This CDR3 is CASSWGGSEELFF. The CDR3 bases are TGTGCTAGCAGCTGGGGGGGCTCCGAGGAGCTGTTTTTT.

With respect to this clonotype: A junction end diverges from the germline sequence, so it may reflect a read error. The genes are TRBV4-1 and TRBJ2-1, with TRBD1 identical over 7 bases. Per germline, CDR1 MGHRA and CDR2 YSYEKL. The CDR3 contains 14 residues. The DNA for the CDR3 is TGCACCAGCCAAGCTGGGACAGAATACAATGAGCAGTTCTTC. It translates to CTSQAGTEYNEQFF.

As regards this clonotype: This likely comes from a read error, as the CDR3 has no conserved phenylalanine or tryptophan at its end. This chain joins TRBV29-1 and TRBJ2-5; D perhaps matches TRBD2 (6 bases). CDR3 length: 14 amino acids. Per germline, CDR1 SQVTM and CDR2 ANQGSEA. The CDR3 sequence is CRVVAAGGWETQYL. CDR3 DNA: TGCAGGGTTGTGGCAGCCGGGGGATGGGAGACCCAGTACCTG.

This clonotype showed up just a few times. CDR3 coding DNA: TGCAGCGTTGATATATCGGGACTAGCGGTAGGGCGCGAGCAGTTCTTC. Amino acids: CSVDISGLAVGREQFF. The rearrangement uses TRBV29-1 and TRBJ2-1; 11 positions match TRBD2. V gave up 3 bases and J gave up 10 bases; unmatched junction bases: 14. CDR3 length: 16 amino acids. Germline V gene lookup returns CDR1 SQVTM and CDR2 ANQGSEA.

Comments on this clonotype: A single base separates this from a much larger clone, so it may be a read error. The chain combines TRBV5-1 with TRBJ2-7; TRBD2 aligns across 9 bases. The trim removed 0 bases at V and 3 bases at J, leaving 7 bases unmatched. Looked up from germline, CDR1 is SGHRS and CDR2 is YFSETQ. The length of the CDR3 is 16 residues. CDR3 nucleotide sequence: TGCGCCAGCAGCTTGGGACTAGCGGAGTCCTTCTACGAGCAGTACTTC. Amino acids: CASSLGLAESFYEQYF.

Comment on this clonotype: The conserved phenylalanine or tryptophan normally closing the CDR3 is absent here, so this likely arose from a read error. This chain connects TRBV4-1 to TRBJ2-7, with D possibly TRBD2 on 5 matching bases. The CDR3 is 16 residues long. CDR1 and CDR2 from the germline V gene are MGHRA and YSYEKL. This chain's CDR3 is CASSQEWGRRPYEQYL. As DNA, the CDR3 is TGCGCCAGCAGTCAAGAGTGGGGTAGGAGGCCGTACGAGCAGTACCTC.

This clonotype has just one count. One junction end does not reproduce the germline sequence, and a read error may be involved. The rearrangement joins TRBV28 to TRBJ2-4, with 13 bases lining up with TRBD2. CDR1 MDHEN and CDR2 SYDVKM come from the germline V gene. The CDR3 is 15 amino acids. The chain's CDR3 is CASSSPGTSGDILYF. In nucleotides, the CDR3 is TGTGCCAGCAGTTCACCCGGGACTAGCGGGGACATTCTGTACTTC.

In the case of this clonotype: A single base separates this from a much larger clone, so it may be a read error. This chain connects TRBV5-1 to TRBJ1-1; a possible D gene is TRBD1 (5 bases). There are 14 residues in the CDR3. CDR1 and CDR2 from the germline V gene are SGHRS and YFSETQ. Here the CDR3 reads CTSSLDTQNTEAFF. Written as DNA, the CDR3 is TGCACCAGCAGCTTGGACACTCAGAACACTGAAGCTTTCTTT.

In regard to this clonotype: Because the CDR3 is missing its conserved closing phenylalanine or tryptophan, this is likely a read error. The DNA is omitted, as the CDR3 cannot be located on it reliably, and the CDR3 follows TCRdb's listing. V is TRBV29-1 and J is TRBJ2-2. Germline CDR1 SQVTM, CDR2 ANQGSEA. The CDR3 length equals 15 residues, ends included. CDR3 loop: CSTLSSVETTGEQFL.

As regards this clonotype: At one boundary the junction diverges from the germline segment, which might be a read error. The chain has TRBV10-2 and TRBJ2-6, with a tentative D call TRBD2 (6 bases). CDR1 is WSHSY and CDR2 is SAAADI in the germline V gene. The CDR3 spans 17 residues. The CDR3 coding sequence is TGCGCCAGCAGGGGGCAGGGAGGCCGCTCTGGGGCCGACGTCCTGACTTTC. Its protein is CASRGQGGRSGADVLTF.

As to this clonotype: A much larger clone differs by one base, so this may be a read error. The chain couples TRBV7-3 to TRBJ2-3; D might be TRBD2 (6 bases). The CDR3 length is 15 residues. Germline V gene data show CDR1 as SGHTA and CDR2 as FQGTGA. V lost 5 bases to trimming and J lost 4 bases, with 16 bases between them. The CDR3 DNA reads TGTGCCAGCAGCCCAACTAGCTGGAACGCAGATACGCAGTATTTT. It codes for CASSPTSWNADTQYF.

As regards this clonotype: The junction does not match germline at one end; this may be a read error. The chain couples TRBV5-1 to TRBJ1-1; D might be TRBD1 (6 bases). CDR1 and CDR2 from the germline V gene are SGHRS and YFSETQ. CDR3 length equals 15 residues. CDR3: CASSFQRGGGTETFF. The CDR3, as DNA: TGCGCCAGCAGCTTCCAAAGGGGGGGAGGCACTGAAACTTTCTTT. The full variable domain, its missing parts supplied by reference TRBV5-1 and TRBJ1-1, is KAGVTQTPRYLIKTRGQQVTLSCSPISGHRSVSWYQQTPGQGLQFLFEYFSETQRNKGNFPGRFSGRQFSNSRSEMNVSTLELGDSALYLCASSFQRGGGTETFFGQGTRLTVV.

This clonotype showed up many times. V is TRBV30 and J is TRBJ2-7; TRBD1 might be the D (8 bases). V was cut by 3 bases and J by 7 bases, with 19 bases left in between. Germline V gives CDR1 GTSNPN, CDR2 SVGIG (reference sequence). The CDR3 is 14 amino acids. The CDR3 loop is CAWRTRQGRGEQYF. CDR3 DNA sequence: TGTGCCTGGAGGACCCGACAGGGGAGGGGGGAGCAGTACTTC.

Of note for this clonotype: The junction does not match germline at one end; this may be a read error. The chain employs TRBV6-1 and TRBJ1-1; D might be TRBD1 (5 bases). This CDR3 is 14 amino acids long. Germline-derived CDR1 and CDR2 are MNHNS and SASEGT. The CDR3 region has the DNA TGTGTCAGCAGAATCGGGAACGGGGGGACTGAAGCTTTCTTT. As protein: CVSRIGNGGTEAFF.

This clonotype appeared once. One end of the junction varies from germline; a read error may be responsible. The rearrangement joins TRBV28 to TRBJ1-4; 8 bases agree with TRBD1. CDR3 length: 14 amino acids. Germline CDR1 is MDHEN and CDR2 is SYDVKM. CDR3 amino acids: CASSSRTGNEKLFF. For the CDR3, the DNA is TGTGCCAGCAGTTCTCGGACAGGGAATGAAAAACTGTTCTTT.